These 5 T cell receptor beta chains were all obtained from the same sample, sequenced in a study of blood T cell repertoires in COVID-19. Here immunoSEQ multiplex PCR was the method, and the copy in TCRdb shows in-frame clones only, minus some. The sample consists of some 300,000 clones, over 75% of them appearing once. Sequenced material: PBMCs or T cells enriched from blood (not recorded which). Receptors were obtained from a woman aged 25-40 years who had recovered from COVID-19.

This chain joins TRBV6-5 and TRBJ1-4; 7 bases match TRBD1. V lost 6 bases and J lost 3; bases outside the gene matches: 7. The CDR3 totals 15 residues. The germline V gene has CDR1 MNHEY and CDR2 SVGAGI. The CDR3 DNA follows: TGTGCCAGCAGCAGGACAGGAGCACCTAATGAAAAACTGTTTTTT. It specifies CASSRTGAPNEKLFF.

The chain carries TRBV2 and TRBJ1-1; 8 bases map to TRBD1. This CDR3 region has 15 residues. Germline CDR1 reads SNHLY; CDR2 reads FYNNEI. V gave up 5 bases and J gave up 4 bases; unmatched junction bases: 9. The CDR3 DNA sequence: TGTGCCAGCAGTACCCAACGGACAGGGCTCACTGAAGCTTTCTTT. This sequence encodes CASSTQRTGLTEAFF.

The V and J genes are TRBV29-1 and TRBJ1-1, with D possibly being TRBD1 (6 bases). V dropped 7 bases and J dropped 1 base, with 16 bases sitting between them. The CDR3 spans 14 residues. CDR1 and CDR2 (germline): SQVTM, ANQGSEA. CDR3: CSASHRGGNTEAFF. As DNA, the CDR3 is TGCAGCGCCTCCCATAGGGGGGGGAACACTGAAGCTTTCTTT.

The rearrangement joins TRBV5-1 to TRBJ2-5; 10 bases line up with TRBD2. The CDR3 has 17 residues. V trimming: 4 bases; J trimming: 2 bases; junction bases outside the gene matches: 11. CDR1 and CDR2 (germline): SGHRS, YFSETQ. For the CDR3, the DNA is TGCGCCAGCAGCCTGGCCAGCGGGGGGGCTGGACAAGAGACCCAGTACTTC. It encodes CASSLASGGAGQETQYF. Full variable domain (rest looked up from reference TRBV5-1 and TRBJ2-5): KAGVTQTPRYLIKTRGQQVTLSCSPISGHRSVSWYQQTPGQGLQFLFEYFSETQRNKGNFPGRFSGRQFSNSRSEMNVSTLELGDSALYLCASSLASGGAGQETQYFGPGTRLLVL.

CDR3 sequence reads: CASGQSRYGYTF. In DNA, the CDR3 is TGTGCTTCGGGACAGTCTCGCTATGGCTACACCTTC. The V and J genes are TRBV28 and TRBJ1-2, with 7 bases matching TRBD1. The germline V gene encodes CDR1 MDHEN and CDR2 SYDVKM. The CDR3 loop spans 12 amino acids.